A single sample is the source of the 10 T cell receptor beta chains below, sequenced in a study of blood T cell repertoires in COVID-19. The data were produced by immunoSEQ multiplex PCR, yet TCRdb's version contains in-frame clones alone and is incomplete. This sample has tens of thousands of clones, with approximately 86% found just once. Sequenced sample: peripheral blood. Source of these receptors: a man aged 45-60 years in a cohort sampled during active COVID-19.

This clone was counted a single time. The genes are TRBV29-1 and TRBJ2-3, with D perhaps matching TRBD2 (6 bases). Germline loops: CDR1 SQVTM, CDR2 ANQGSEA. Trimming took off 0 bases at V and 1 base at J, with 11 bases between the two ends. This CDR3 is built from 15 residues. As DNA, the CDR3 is TGCAGCGTTGAAGATCGCGGGGACGGCACAGATACGCAGTATTTT. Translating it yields CSVEDRGDGTDTQYF.

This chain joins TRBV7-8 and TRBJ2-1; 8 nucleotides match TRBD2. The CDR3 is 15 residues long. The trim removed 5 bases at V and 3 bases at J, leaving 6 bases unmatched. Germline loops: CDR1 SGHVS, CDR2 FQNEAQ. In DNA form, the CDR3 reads TGTGCCAGCAGCCCGCCGGGGACTAGCTACAATGAGCAGTTCTTC. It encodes CASSPPGTSYNEQFF.

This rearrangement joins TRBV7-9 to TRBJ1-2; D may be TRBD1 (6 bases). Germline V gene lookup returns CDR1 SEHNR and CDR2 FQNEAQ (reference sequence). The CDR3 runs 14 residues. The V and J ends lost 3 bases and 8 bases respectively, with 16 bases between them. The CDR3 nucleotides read TGTGCCAGCAGCTTTACAGGGCCCGCTGGGGGCTACACCTTC. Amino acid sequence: CASSFTGPAGGYTF.

The CDR3 coding sequence is TGTGCCAGCAGGACCGTACAGGGGAGCAATCAGCCCCAGCATTTT. It specifies CASRTVQGSNQPQHF. The J gene is TRBJ1-5, the V gene TRBV2; 7 nucleotides match TRBD1. The germline CDR1 and CDR2 sequences are SNHLY and FYNNEI. V lost 6 bases to trimming and J lost 1 base; unmatched junction nucleotides: 6. The CDR3 has 15 residues.

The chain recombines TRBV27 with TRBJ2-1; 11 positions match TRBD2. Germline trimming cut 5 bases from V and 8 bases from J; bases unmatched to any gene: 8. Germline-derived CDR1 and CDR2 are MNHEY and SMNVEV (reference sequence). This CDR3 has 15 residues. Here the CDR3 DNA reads TGTGCCAGCAGTATCCTTAGCGGGGGGGCGTATGAGCAGTTCTTC. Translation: CASSILSGGAYEQFF.

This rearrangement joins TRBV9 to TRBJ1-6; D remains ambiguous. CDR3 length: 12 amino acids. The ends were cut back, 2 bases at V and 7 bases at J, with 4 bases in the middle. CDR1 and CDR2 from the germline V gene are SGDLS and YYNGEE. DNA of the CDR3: TGTGCCAGCAGCGTCGGGAATTCACCCCTCCACTTT. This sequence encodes CASSVGNSPLHF.

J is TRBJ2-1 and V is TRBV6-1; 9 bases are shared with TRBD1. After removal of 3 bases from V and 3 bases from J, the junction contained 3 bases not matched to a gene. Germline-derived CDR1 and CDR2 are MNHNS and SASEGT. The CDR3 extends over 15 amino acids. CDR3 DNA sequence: TGTGCCAGCAGTGACAACAGGGGGCTCTACAATGAGCAGTTCTTC. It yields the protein CASSDNRGLYNEQFF.

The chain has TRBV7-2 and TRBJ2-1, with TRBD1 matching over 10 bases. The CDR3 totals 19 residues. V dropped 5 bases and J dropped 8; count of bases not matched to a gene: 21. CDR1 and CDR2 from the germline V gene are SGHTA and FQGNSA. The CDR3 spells CASSLPLIPGTGVIDEQFF. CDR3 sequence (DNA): TGTGCCAGCAGCCTTCCCCTTATCCCTGGGACAGGGGTGATCGATGAGCAGTTCTTC. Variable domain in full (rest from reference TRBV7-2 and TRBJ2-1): GAGVSQSPSNKVTEKGKDVELRCDPISGHTALYWYRQSLGQGLEFLIYFQGNSAPDKSGLPSDRFSAERTGGSVSTLTIQRTQQEDSAVYLCASSLPLIPGTGVIDEQFFGPGTRLTVL.

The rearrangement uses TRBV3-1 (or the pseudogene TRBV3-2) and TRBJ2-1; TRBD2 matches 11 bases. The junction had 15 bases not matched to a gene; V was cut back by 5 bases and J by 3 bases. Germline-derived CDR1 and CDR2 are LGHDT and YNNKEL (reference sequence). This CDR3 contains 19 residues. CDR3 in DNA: TGTGCCAGCAGCGGTGGGAGTAGCGGGAGGGCCGGTTTCTACAATGAGCAGTTCTTC. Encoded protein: CASSGGSSGRAGFYNEQFF.

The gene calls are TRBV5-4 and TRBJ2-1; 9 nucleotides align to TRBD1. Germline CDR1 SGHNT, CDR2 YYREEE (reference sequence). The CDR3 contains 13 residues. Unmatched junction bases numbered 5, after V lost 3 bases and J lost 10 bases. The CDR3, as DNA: TGTGCCAGCAGCTGGGGACAGGGTTTAGAGCAGTTCTTC. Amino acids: CASSWGQGLEQFF.